The 8 T cell receptor beta chains reported below all come from one sample, sequenced in a study of shared clonotypes between healthy human individuals (dated by TCRdb to about 2020). The receptor library was made with the immunoSEQ multiplex PCR assay. The table was pulled from immuneACCESS by TCRdb, which kept in-frame rearrangements only. Such tables lose some clones; where checked, under half of the loss comes from unresolved V genes, and the rest has no known cause. The sample table contains about 680,000 clones; only one count was recorded for about 74% of them. 1.7% of the sample belongs to the ten largest clones. The sequenced material came from memory CD4+ T cells sorted from blood. Per the publication, the cell subset or site label means: CD45RA-negative fraction. The receptors come from a woman younger than 45 in good health.

A few counts support this clone. CDR3 sequence (DNA): TGTGCCAGCAGCCAAGCTAGCGGGGTGGGGTACGAGCAGTACTTC. This gives the protein CASSQASGVGYEQYF. The genes are TRBV4-2 and TRBJ2-7, with TRBD2 matching 9 bases. This CDR3 region has 15 residues. Germline V gene data show CDR1 as LGHNA and CDR2 as YNFKEQ. V shed 1 base and J 4 bases; nucleotides not matched to a gene: 5.

Only one count was recorded for this clone. The genes are TRBV18 and TRBJ1-1; TRBD1 matches 8 bases. The CDR3 length is 13 residues. Germline V gene lookup returns CDR1 KGHSH and CDR2 LQKENI. With V trimmed by 3 bases and J by 6 bases, 3 bases remained unmatched. The CDR3 DNA sequence: TGTGCCAGCTCACCGGGACAGGACTCTGAAGCTTTCTTT. Translated: CASSPGQDSEAFF. Supplemented by reference TRBV18 and TRBJ1-1, the full variable domain reads NAGVMQNPRHLVRRRGQEARLRCSPMKGHSHVYWYRQLPEEGLKFMVYLQKENIIDESGMPKERFSAEFPKEGPSILRIQQVVRGDSAAYFCASSPGQDSEAFFGQGTRLTVV.

The chain recombines TRBV4-1 with TRBJ2-2; a weak D match, TRBD1 (5 bases). Germline CDR1 MGHRA, CDR2 YSYEKL. The CDR3 totals 15 residues. V was trimmed by 2 bases and J by 6 bases, leaving 13 bases between them. The CDR3 sequence: CASSQSRVGPGELFF. DNA for the CDR3: TGCGCCAGCAGCCAATCCCGCGTGGGGCCCGGGGAGCTGTTTTTT.

V is TRBV5-1 and J is TRBJ1-4; no firm D call. Looked up from germline, CDR1 is SGHRS and CDR2 is YFSETQ. V was clipped by 2 bases and J by 0 bases, with 8 bases between them. The CDR3 runs to 15 residues. CDR3 nucleotide sequence: TGCGCCAGCAGCTTCAGGCTTGCAACTAATGAAAAACTGTTTTTT. Amino acid sequence: CASSFRLATNEKLFF.

The chain carries TRBV5-1 and TRBJ1-2; 12 bases fit TRBD1. CDR1 and CDR2 from the germline V gene are SGHRS and YFSETQ. CDR3 length: 14 amino acids. The V gene end was trimmed by 4 bases and the J gene end by 8 bases; junction bases not matched to a gene: 6. The CDR3 DNA sequence: TGCGCCAGCAGCCCAGGGACAGGGGGCCAGGGCTACACCTTC. It specifies CASSPGTGGQGYTF.

J is TRBJ2-7 and V is TRBV4-1; D gene unclear. The CDR3 length is 15 residues. CDR1 MGHRA and CDR2 YSYEKL come from the germline V gene. Trimming cost V 0 bases and J 3 bases, with 12 bases left between them. The CDR3 region is CASSQDLGIHYEQYF. In nucleotides, the CDR3 is TGCGCCAGCAGCCAAGATCTAGGCATACACTACGAGCAGTACTTC.

V and J are TRBV5-6 and TRBJ1-2; no clear D. CDR1 and CDR2 from the germline V gene are SGHDT and YYEEEE. The CDR3 length is 14 residues. V was pared by 3 bases and J by 2 bases, with 11 bases between. The CDR3: CASSSVSGNYGYTF. In DNA form, the CDR3 reads TGTGCCAGCAGCTCGGTTAGTGGGAACTATGGCTACACCTTC.

This clone was counted a few times. This chain joins TRBV28 and TRBJ1-5, with 7 nucleotides matching TRBD1. With 6 bases clipped from V and 2 bases from J, the junction kept 7 bases outside the gene matches. There are 15 residues in the CDR3. CDR1 is MDHEN and CDR2 is SYDVKM in the germline V gene. CDR3 nucleotides: TGTGCCAGCAGCTCAGGGGGAACGGGCAATCAGCCCCAGCATTTT. It encodes CASSSGGTGNQPQHF.